The TCR beta chain under discussion was sequenced for a study of T cell responses to AZD1222 COVID-19 vaccine. General study points: CD4 TCRs associated with vaccination spanned spike, dominating at 160-218 and 743-854.

To note about this clone: Its antigen is unknown.

The protocol was immunoSEQ multiplex PCR, while the TCRdb copy is restricted to in-frame clones and leaves out a portion. The sample contains over 100,000 clones, over 75% of which appear only once. The sample here was peripheral blood, taken on day 0 of AZD1222 vaccination. This sequence originates from an adult in good health.

The CDR3 DNA reads TGTGCCATCAGGACCCAGTCCGCTGGAAACACCATATATTTT. It is translated as CAIRTQSAGNTIYF. The chain has TRBV10-3 and TRBJ1-3; D not resolved. Trimming shortened V by 6 bases and J by 2 bases, and 11 bases separated the two germline ends. Per germline, CDR1 ENHRY and CDR2 SYGVKD. This CDR3 has 14 residues.